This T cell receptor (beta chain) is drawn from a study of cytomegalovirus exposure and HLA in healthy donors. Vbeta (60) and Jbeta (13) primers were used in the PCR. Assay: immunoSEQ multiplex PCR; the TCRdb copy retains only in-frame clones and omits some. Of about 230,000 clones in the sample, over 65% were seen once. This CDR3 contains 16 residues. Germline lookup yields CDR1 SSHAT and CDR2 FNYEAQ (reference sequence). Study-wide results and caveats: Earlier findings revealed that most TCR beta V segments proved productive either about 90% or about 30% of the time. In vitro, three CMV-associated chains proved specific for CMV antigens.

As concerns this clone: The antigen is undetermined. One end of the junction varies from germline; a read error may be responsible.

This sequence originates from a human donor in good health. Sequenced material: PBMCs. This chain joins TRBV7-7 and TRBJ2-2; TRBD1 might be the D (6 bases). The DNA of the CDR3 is TGTGCTAGCAGCTTAGCGCCAGGGGCGAACACCGGGGAGCTGTTTTTT. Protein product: CASSLAPGANTGELFF.